This T cell receptor (beta chain) stems from a study of blood T cell repertoires in COVID-19. On the study more broadly: Acute and convalescent COVID-19 samples came from the United States, Italy and Spain. Sources were T cells, B-cell-depleted T cells, or PBMCs; the material itself was cDNA or gDNA.

Under the authors' procedure: The assay estimated nucleated cells by amplifying reference gene primers. Sequencing was performed with immunoSEQ multiplex PCR; in TCRdb, only in-frame clones are kept and a portion is missing. V and J calls and clone size are as listed in that table; D and trimming were resolved from the DNA. This table holds roughly 220,000 clones, around 86% found once. V lost 7 bases and J lost 10; bases outside the gene matches: 7. In germline, CDR1 is WSHSY, CDR2 SAAADI. The CDR3 is 13 amino acids. The source material was peripheral blood. The sequence was obtained from a man younger than 45 who had recovered from COVID-19. V usage is TRBV10-2 and J usage is TRBJ2-1; TRBD2 matches at 10 bases. CDR3 sequence (DNA): TGCGCCAGCATAGTAGCGGGGGGACGGGAGCAGTTCTTC. It translates to CASIVAGGREQFF.